This T cell receptor beta chain was sequenced in a study of T cells expressing NK-cell markers. This CDR3 has 15 residues. Per germline, CDR1 SGHDT and CDR2 YYEEEE. Using the 5' RACE reads, TCRdb records one entry per CDR3 protein without DNA. Its listing shows over 150,000 distinct CDR3 sequences. Sequences were obtained from blood T cells: a sorted CD56 or NKG2C T cell subset, CD4+ or CD8+ T cells, or bulk PBMC T cells (not recorded which). The rearrangement joins TRBV5-6 to TRBJ1-3; TCRdb's D call, TRBD1, is unchecked because there is no DNA. This receptor was obtained from a man aged 18 to 69 in good health. The CDR3: CASSLEPLRGNTIYF.